Sequencing of this T cell receptor beta chain was carried out in a study of blood T cell repertoires in COVID-19. Study information: Sites in the United States, Italy and Spain provided acute and convalescent COVID-19 samples. T cells, B-cell-depleted T cells, or PBMCs provided the cDNA or gDNA that served as material.

In germline, CDR1 is LNHNV, CDR2 YYDKDF (reference sequence). The ends lost 1 base at V and 2 bases at J; junction bases unmatched: 6. The CDR3 consists of 16 residues. Original data processing: Amplified reference gene primers provided the basis for estimating nucleated cell counts. Using immunoSEQ multiplex PCR, the repertoire was profiled, and TCRdb retains in-frame clones only, with some absent. That table gives V, J and clone size, and the DNA gave D and trimming. The sample lists a few hundred thousand clones, approximately 82% occurring once. The sequenced sample was peripheral blood. The TCR originated in a woman aged 18 to 35 with acute or convalescent COVID-19. J is TRBJ2-3 and V is TRBV15; 7 bases match TRBD2. The DNA for the CDR3 is TGTGCCACCAGCAGAGCATTAGCGGGTTTCACAGATACGCAGTATTTT. This sequence encodes CATSRALAGFTDTQYF. Using reference TRBV15 and TRBJ2-3 for the parts outside the CDR3, the full variable domain is DAMVIQNPRYQVTQFGKPVTLSCSQTLNHNVMYWYQQKSSQAPKLLFHYYDKDFNNEADTPDNFQSRRPNTSFCFLDIRSPGLGDTAMYLCATSRALAGFTDTQYFGPGTRLTVL.